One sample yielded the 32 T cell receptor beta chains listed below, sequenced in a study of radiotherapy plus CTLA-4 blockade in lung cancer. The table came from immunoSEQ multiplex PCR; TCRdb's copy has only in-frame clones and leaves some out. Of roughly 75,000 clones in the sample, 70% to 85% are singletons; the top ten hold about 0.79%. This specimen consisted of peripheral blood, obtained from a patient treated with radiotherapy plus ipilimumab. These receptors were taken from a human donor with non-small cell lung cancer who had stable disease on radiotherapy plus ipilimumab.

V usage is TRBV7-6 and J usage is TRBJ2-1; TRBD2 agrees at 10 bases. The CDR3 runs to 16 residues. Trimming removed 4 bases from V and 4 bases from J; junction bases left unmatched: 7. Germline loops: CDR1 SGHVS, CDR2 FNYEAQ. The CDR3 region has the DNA TGTGCCAGCAGCTCCTTAAGCGGGAGGGTTTACAATGAGCAGTTCTTC. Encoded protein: CASSSLSGRVYNEQFF. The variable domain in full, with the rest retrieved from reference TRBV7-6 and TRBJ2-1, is GAGVSQSPRYKVTKRGQDVALRCDPISGHVSLYWYRQALGQGPEFLTYFNYEAQQDKSGLPNDRFSAERPEGSISTLTIQRTEQRDSAMYRCASSSLSGRVYNEQFFGPGTRLTVL.

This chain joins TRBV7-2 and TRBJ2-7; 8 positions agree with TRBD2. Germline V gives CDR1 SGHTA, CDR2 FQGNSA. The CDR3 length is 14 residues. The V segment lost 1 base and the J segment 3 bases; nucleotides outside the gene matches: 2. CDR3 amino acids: CASSLGRGGYEQYF. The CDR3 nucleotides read TGTGCCAGCAGCTTAGGACGGGGGGGCTACGAGCAGTACTTC.

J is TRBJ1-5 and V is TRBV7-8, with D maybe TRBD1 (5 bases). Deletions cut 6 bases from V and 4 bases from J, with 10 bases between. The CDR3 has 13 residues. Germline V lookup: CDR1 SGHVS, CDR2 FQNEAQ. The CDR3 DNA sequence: TGTGCCAGCAGATTGGGACCAAATCAGCCCCAGCATTTT. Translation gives CASRLGPNQPQHF.

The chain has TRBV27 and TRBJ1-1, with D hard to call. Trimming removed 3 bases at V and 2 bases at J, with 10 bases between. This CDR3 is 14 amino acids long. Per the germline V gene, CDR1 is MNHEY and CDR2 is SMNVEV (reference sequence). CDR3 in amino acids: CASSFTEFNTEAFF. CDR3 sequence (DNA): TGTGCCAGCAGTTTCACGGAGTTCAACACTGAAGCTTTCTTT.

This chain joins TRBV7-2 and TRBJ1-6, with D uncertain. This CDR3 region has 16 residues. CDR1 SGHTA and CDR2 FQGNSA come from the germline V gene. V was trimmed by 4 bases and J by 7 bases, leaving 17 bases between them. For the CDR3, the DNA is TGTGCCAGCAGCTCCTTCCGGGCCTCGTTGAATTCACCCCTCCACTTT. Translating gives CASSSFRASLNSPLHF.

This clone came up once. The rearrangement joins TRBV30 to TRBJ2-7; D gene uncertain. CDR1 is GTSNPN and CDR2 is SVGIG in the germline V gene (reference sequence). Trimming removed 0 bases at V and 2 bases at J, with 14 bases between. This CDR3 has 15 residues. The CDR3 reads CAWSVGSLGTYEQYF. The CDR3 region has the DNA TGTGCCTGGAGTGTGGGGTCTCTTGGGACCTACGAGCAGTACTTC.

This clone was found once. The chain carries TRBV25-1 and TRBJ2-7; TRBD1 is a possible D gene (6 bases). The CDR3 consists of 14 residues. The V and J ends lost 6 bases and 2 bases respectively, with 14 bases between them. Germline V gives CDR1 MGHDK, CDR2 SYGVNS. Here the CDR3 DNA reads TGTGCCAGCAGCCCCCTGACAGGACCCTACGAGCAGTACTTC. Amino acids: CASSPLTGPYEQYF.

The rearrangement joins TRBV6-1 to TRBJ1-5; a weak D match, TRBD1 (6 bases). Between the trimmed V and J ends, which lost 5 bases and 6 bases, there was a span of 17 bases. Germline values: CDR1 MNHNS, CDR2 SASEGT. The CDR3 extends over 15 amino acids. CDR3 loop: CASSKGLSTGQPQHF. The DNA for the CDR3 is TGTGCCAGCAGTAAGGGACTTTCGACAGGTCAGCCCCAGCATTTT.

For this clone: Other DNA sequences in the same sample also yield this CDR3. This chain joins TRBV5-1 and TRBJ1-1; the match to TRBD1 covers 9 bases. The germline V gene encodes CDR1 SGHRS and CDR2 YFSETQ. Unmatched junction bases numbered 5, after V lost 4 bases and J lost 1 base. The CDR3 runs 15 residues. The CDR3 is CASSLGQGSNTEAFF. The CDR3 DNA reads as TGCGCCAGCAGCCTGGGACAGGGATCGAACACTGAAGCTTTCTTT.

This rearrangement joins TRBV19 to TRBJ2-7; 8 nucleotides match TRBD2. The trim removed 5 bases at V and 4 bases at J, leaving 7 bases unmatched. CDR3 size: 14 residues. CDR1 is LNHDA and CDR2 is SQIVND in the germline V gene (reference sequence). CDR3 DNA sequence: TGTGCCAGTAGTCGGACTAGCCTTTCTTACGAGCAGTACTTC. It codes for CASSRTSLSYEQYF.

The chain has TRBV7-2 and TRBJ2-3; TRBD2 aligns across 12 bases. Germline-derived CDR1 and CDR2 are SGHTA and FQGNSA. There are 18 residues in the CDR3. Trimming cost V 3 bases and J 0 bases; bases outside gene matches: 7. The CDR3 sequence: CASSLLPTSGSSTDTQYF. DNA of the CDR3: TGTGCCAGCAGCTTGCTACCGACTAGCGGGAGTAGCACAGATACGCAGTATTTT.

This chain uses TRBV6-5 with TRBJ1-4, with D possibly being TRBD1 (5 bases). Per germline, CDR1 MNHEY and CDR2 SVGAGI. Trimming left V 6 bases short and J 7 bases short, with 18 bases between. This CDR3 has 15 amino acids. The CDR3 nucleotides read TGTGCCAGCAGACCCGGGACCCGGACTGGTGAAAAACTGTTTTTT. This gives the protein CASRPGTRTGEKLFF.

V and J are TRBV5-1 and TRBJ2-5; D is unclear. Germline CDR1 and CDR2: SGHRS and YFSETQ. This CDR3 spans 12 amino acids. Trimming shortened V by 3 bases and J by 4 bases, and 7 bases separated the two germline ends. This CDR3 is CASSSNLETQYF. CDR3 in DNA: TGCGCCAGCAGCTCCAACCTAGAGACCCAGTACTTC. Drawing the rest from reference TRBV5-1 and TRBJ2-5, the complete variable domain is KAGVTQTPRYLIKTRGQQVTLSCSPISGHRSVSWYQQTPGQGLQFLFEYFSETQRNKGNFPGRFSGRQFSNSRSEMNVSTLELGDSALYLCASSSNLETQYFGPGTRLLVL.

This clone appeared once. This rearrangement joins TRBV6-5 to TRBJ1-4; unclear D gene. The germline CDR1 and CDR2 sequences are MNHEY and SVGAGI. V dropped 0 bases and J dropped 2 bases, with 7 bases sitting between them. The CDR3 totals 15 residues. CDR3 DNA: TGTGCCAGCAGTTACTCGACACGGACTAATGAAAAACTGTTTTTT. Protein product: CASSYSTRTNEKLFF.

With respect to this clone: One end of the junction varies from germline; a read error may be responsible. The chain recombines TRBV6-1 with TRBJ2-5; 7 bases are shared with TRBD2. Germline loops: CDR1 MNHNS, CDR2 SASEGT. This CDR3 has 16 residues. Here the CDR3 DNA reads TGTGCCAGCAGTGAAGCGCTTAGCGGGCGGCAAGGGACCCAGTACTTC. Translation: CASSEALSGRQGTQYF.

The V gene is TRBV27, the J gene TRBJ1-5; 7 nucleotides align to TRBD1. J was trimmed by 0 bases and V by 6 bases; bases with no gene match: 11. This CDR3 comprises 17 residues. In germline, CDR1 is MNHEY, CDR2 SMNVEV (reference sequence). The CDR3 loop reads CASSSGQAGYSNQPQHF. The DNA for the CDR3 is TGTGCCAGCAGCTCCGGACAGGCCGGTTATAGCAATCAGCCCCAGCATTTT.

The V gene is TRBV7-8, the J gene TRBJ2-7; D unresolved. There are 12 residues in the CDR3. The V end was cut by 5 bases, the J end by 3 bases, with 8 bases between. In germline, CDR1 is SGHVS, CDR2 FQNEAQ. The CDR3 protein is CASSPPDYEQYF. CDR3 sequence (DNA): TGTGCCAGCAGCCCTCCCGACTACGAGCAGTACTTC.

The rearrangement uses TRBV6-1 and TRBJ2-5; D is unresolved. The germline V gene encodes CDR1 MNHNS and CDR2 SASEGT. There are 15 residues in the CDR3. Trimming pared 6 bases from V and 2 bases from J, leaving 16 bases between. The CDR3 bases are TGTGCCAGCAGGCTTTCGGGCCAGTTACAAGAGACCCAGTACTTC. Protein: CASRLSGQLQETQYF.

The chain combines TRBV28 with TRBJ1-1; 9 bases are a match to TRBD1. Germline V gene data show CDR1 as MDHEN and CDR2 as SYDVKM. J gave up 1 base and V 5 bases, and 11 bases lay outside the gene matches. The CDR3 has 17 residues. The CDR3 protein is CASSPIPGTGRNTEAFF. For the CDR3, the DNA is TGTGCCAGCAGTCCCATACCCGGGACAGGGCGGAACACTGAAGCTTTCTTT. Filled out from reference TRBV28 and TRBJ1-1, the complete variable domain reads DVKVTQSSRYLVKRTGEKVFLECVQDMDHENMFWYRQDPGLGLRLIYFSYDVKMKEKGDIPEGYSVSREKKERFSLILESASTNQTSMYLCASSPIPGTGRNTEAFFGQGTRLTVV.

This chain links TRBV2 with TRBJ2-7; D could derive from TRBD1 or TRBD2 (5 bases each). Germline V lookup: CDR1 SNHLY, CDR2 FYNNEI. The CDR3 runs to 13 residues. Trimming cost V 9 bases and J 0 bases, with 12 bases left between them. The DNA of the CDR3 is TGTGCCAGGGGGGAAGGGCTCTCCTACGAGCAGTACTTC. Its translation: CARGEGLSYEQYF.

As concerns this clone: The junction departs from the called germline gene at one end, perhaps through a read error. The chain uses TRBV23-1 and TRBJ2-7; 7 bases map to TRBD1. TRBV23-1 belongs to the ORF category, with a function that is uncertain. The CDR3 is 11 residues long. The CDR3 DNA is TGCGCCAGTCTTTTCAGGGGGACAGAAGACTTC. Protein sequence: CASLFRGTEDF.

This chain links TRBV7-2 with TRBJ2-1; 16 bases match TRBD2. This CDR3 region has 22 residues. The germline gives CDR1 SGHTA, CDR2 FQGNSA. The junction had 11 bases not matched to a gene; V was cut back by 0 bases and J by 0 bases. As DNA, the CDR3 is TGTGCCAGCAGCTTAGCGGGGACTAGCGGGAGGGGCTTCCGCAGCTCCTACAATGAGCAGTTCTTC. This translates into CASSLAGTSGRGFRSSYNEQFF.

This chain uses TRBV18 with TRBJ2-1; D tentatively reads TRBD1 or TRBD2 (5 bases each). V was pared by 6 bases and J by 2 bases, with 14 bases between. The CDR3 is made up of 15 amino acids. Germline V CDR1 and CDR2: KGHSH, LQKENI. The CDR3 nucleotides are TGTGCCAGCTCGGACCGGGACGGAGCCTACAATGAGCAGTTCTTC. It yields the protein CASSDRDGAYNEQFF.

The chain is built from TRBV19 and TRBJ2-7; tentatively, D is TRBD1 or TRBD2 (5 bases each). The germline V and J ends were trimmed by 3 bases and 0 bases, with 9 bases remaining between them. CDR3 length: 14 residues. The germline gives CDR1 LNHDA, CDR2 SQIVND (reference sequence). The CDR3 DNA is TGTGCCAGTAGTATTTGGGGGATCTCCTACGAGCAGTACTTC. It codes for CASSIWGISYEQYF.

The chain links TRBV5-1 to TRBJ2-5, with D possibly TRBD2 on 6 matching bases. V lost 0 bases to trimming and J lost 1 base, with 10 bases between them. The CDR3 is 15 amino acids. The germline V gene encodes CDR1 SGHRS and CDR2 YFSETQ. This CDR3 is CASSLAGSSQETQYF. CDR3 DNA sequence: TGCGCCAGCAGCTTGGCCGGGAGCAGCCAAGAGACCCAGTACTTC.

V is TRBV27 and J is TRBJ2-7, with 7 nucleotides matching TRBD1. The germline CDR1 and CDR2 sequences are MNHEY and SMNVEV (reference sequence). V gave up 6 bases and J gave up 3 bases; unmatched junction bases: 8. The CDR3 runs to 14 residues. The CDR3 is CASRRTGQLYEQYF. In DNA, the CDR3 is TGTGCCAGCAGACGTACGGGACAGCTCTACGAGCAGTACTTC.

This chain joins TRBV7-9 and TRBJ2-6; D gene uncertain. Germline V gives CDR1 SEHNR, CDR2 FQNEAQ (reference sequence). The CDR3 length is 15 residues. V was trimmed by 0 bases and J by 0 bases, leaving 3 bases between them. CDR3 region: CASSLAGSGANVLTF. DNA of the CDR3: TGTGCCAGCAGCTTAGCGGGCTCTGGGGCCAACGTCCTGACTTTC.

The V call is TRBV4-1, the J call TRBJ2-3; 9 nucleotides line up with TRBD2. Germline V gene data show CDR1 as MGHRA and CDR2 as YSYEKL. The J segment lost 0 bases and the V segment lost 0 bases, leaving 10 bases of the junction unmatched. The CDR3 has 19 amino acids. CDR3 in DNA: TGCGCCAGCAGCCAAGATGGGTGGGCTAGCGGGGTTAGCACAGATACGCAGTATTTT. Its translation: CASSQDGWASGVSTDTQYF.

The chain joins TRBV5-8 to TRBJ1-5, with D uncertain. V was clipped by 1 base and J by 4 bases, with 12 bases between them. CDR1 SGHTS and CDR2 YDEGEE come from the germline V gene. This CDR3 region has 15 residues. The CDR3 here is CASSLTGLRNQPQHF. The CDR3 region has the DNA TGTGCCAGCAGCTTGACGGGCCTCCGAAATCAGCCCCAGCATTTT.

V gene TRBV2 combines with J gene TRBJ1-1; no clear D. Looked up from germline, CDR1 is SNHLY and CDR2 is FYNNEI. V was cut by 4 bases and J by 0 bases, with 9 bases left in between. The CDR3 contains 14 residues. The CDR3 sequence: CASSVRLMNTEAFF. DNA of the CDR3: TGTGCCAGCAGTGTAAGACTCATGAACACTGAAGCTTTCTTT.

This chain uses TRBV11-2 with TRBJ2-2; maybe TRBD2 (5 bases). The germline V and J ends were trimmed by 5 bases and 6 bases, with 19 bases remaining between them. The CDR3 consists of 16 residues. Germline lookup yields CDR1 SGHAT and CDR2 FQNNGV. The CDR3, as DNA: TGTGCCAGCAGCATACCTCCGGGAAGAAGTCCCGGGGAGCTGTTTTTT. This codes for CASSIPPGRSPGELFF.

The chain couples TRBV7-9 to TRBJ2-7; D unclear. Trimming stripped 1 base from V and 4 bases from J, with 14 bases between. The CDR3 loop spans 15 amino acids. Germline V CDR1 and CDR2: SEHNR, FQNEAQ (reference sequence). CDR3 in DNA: TGTGCCAGCAGCTTAGATTCCCGATTGGGGTACGAGCAGTACTTC. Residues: CASSLDSRLGYEQYF. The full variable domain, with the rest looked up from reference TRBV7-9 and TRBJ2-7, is DTGVSQNPRHKITKRGQNVTFRCDPISEHNRLYWYRQTLGQGPEFLTYFQNEAQLEKSRLLSDRFSAERPKGSFSTLEIQRTEQGDSAMYLCASSLDSRLGYEQYFGPGTRLTVT.